Following are 29 T cell receptor beta chains from one sample sequenced in a study of blood T cell repertoires in COVID-19. Method: immunoSEQ multiplex PCR; TCRdb's copy keeps in-frame clones and lacks some. Among 290,000 or so clones listed, about 85% were seen once. Sequencing used peripheral blood. These receptors were collected from a man between 18 and 29 years old with active or convalescent COVID-19.

The CDR3 nucleotides read TGTGCCAGCAGCTTAACTTTCCGGGGGTCCGAGCCCCAGCATTTT. This encodes CASSLTFRGSEPQHF. The chain uses TRBV7-2 and TRBJ1-5; D possibly corresponds to TRBD1 (5 bases). V shed 2 bases and J shed 8 bases, with 16 bases lying between them. CDR1 and CDR2 (germline): SGHTA, FQGNSA. This CDR3 comprises 15 residues.

This clone has just one count. This chain uses TRBV4-2 with TRBJ1-2, with D unclear. Germline V CDR1 and CDR2: LGHNA, YNFKEQ. Trimming shortened V by 3 bases and J by 8 bases, and 19 bases separated the two germline ends. CDR3 length equals 15 residues. This chain's CDR3 is CASSHNQPEGGGYTF. The CDR3 nucleotides read TGTGCCAGCAGCCACAACCAGCCCGAGGGTGGAGGCTACACCTTC.

The V gene is TRBV19, the J gene TRBJ2-2; a possible D gene is TRBD2 (7 bases). The CDR3 runs 16 residues. Germline V lookup: CDR1 LNHDA, CDR2 SQIVND (reference sequence). V was trimmed by 3 bases and J by 6 bases, leaving 17 bases between them. CDR3 nucleotide sequence: TGTGCCAGTAGTATTTTGAGCGGGACACGGGCCGGGGAGCTGTTTTTT. As protein: CASSILSGTRAGELFF.

CDR3 loop: CASSMWGQNSNQPQHF. CDR3 DNA sequence: TGTGCCAGTAGTATGTGGGGACAGAATAGCAATCAGCCCCAGCATTTT. The chain links TRBV19 to TRBJ1-5, with 7 bases lining up with TRBD1. With V trimmed by 3 bases and J by 0 bases, 5 bases remained unmatched. This CDR3 is 16 amino acids long. CDR1 is LNHDA, CDR2 SQIVND, per germline (reference sequence).

This clone was seen a single time. The gene calls are TRBV9 and TRBJ2-5; D not certain. Germline V CDR1 and CDR2: SGDLS, YYNGEE. V dropped 1 base and J dropped 3 bases, with 7 bases sitting between them. CDR3 length equals 13 residues. Here the CDR3 reads CASSVWPEETQYF. The CDR3 DNA follows: TGTGCCAGCAGCGTATGGCCCGAAGAGACCCAGTACTTC.

This sequence joins TRBV10-1 and TRBJ2-3; D gene uncertain. V was pared by 6 bases and J by 5 bases, with 12 bases between. This CDR3 is 13 amino acids long. CDR1 and CDR2 (germline): WNHNN, SYGVQD (reference sequence). The CDR3 sequence: CASSLDWKDTQYF. CDR3 nucleotides: TGCGCCAGCAGCCTAGATTGGAAAGATACGCAGTATTTT.

The rearrangement joins TRBV10-2 to TRBJ1-6, with TRBD1 matching 7 bases. With V trimmed by 4 bases and J by 11 bases, 8 bases remained unmatched. The CDR3 totals 14 residues. Germline V CDR1 and CDR2: WSHSY, SAAADI. This CDR3 reads CASSVTGAGPPLHF. In nucleotides, the CDR3 is TGCGCCAGCAGTGTAACAGGGGCCGGGCCACCCCTCCACTTT.

This clone was detected a few times. The chain is built from TRBV5-1 and TRBJ1-2, with 10 bases that match TRBD1. The V and J ends lost 4 bases and 2 bases, in that order; junction bases with no gene match: 8. In germline, CDR1 is SGHRS, CDR2 YFSETQ. This CDR3 contains 16 residues. The CDR3 DNA follows: TGCGCCAGCAGCATCGAGCCGGGACAGGGGAACTATGGCTACACCTTC. This sequence encodes CASSIEPGQGNYGYTF.

The V call is TRBV5-4, the J call TRBJ1-2; D remains ambiguous. The CDR3 is 14 amino acids. From germline, CDR1 is SGHNT and CDR2 YYREEE (reference sequence). Trimming took off 4 bases at V and 8 bases at J, with 18 bases between the two ends. In nucleotides, the CDR3 is TGTGCCAGCAGCCCGTTAGAGACGGCCGGGGGCTACACCTTC. Protein: CASSPLETAGGYTF.

This chain connects TRBV7-8 to TRBJ1-2; no firm D call. CDR1 is SGHVS, CDR2 FQNEAQ, per germline. This CDR3 region has 13 residues. The V end lost 1 base, the J end lost 4 bases, and 7 bases lay between the germline ends. The CDR3 reads CASSLDHSYGYTF. The CDR3 bases are TGTGCCAGCAGCTTAGACCACAGCTATGGCTACACCTTC.

The chain employs TRBV18 and TRBJ2-7; possibly TRBD1 for D (5 bases). Germline lookup yields CDR1 KGHSH and CDR2 LQKENI. The CDR3 consists of 13 residues. V shed 5 bases and J shed 5 bases, with 13 bases lying between them. CDR3 sequence reads: CASSITTVDEQYF. CDR3 nucleotide sequence: TGTGCCAGCTCAATTACGACAGTAGACGAGCAGTACTTC. Combining the CDR3 with reference TRBV18 and TRBJ2-7 gives the whole variable domain NAGVMQNPRHLVRRRGQEARLRCSPMKGHSHVYWYRQLPEEGLKFMVYLQKENIIDESGMPKERFSAEFPKEGPSILRIQQVVRGDSAAYFCASSITTVDEQYFGPGTRLTVT.

V is TRBV3-1 (or the pseudogene TRBV3-2) and J is TRBJ2-5; tentatively, D is TRBD2 (6 bases). V was clipped by 1 base and J by 1 base, with 13 bases between them. Germline loops: CDR1 LGHDT, CDR2 YNNKEL (reference sequence). The CDR3 is 16 residues long. For the CDR3, the DNA is TGTGCCAGCAGCCAAGTATGGGACTTCTCCCAAGAGACCCAGTACTTC. Amino acid sequence: CASSQVWDFSQETQYF.

The rearrangement joins TRBV2 to TRBJ2-1; 7 bases align to TRBD1. This CDR3 contains 17 residues. With 6 bases clipped from V and 7 bases from J, the junction kept 18 bases outside the gene matches. Germline V gives CDR1 SNHLY, CDR2 FYNNEI. The DNA of the CDR3 is TGTGCCAGCAGCCAAAACCGACAGGGCGCCCAGAGGAATGAGCAGTTCTTC. It yields the protein CASSQNRQGAQRNEQFF.

This rearrangement joins TRBV12-5 to TRBJ2-7, with unresolved D. The V end was cut by 2 bases, the J end by 3 bases, with 2 bases between. This CDR3 is built from 11 residues. The germline gives CDR1 LGHNT, CDR2 FRNRAP. As DNA, the CDR3 is TGTGCTAGTGGTTTGTACTACGAGCAGTACTTC. Residues: CASGLYYEQYF.

The rearrangement uses TRBV9 and TRBJ2-7; perhaps TRBD2 as D (6 bases). The germline CDR1 and CDR2 sequences are SGDLS and YYNGEE. This CDR3 is built from 15 residues. V was trimmed by 2 bases and J by 6 bases, leaving 18 bases between them. In nucleotides, the CDR3 is TGTGCCAGCAGCGTCACCGGGACTTCCTTGGGCGAGCAGTACTTC. This codes for CASSVTGTSLGEQYF.

The chain is built from TRBV9 and TRBJ1-3, with D tentatively TRBD1 (5 bases). Trimming stripped 6 bases from V and 1 base from J, with 14 bases between. Germline CDR1 is SGDLS and CDR2 is YYNGEE. The CDR3 is made up of 15 amino acids. CDR3 bases: TGTGCCAGCACCCAAGGGCAGGGATCTGGAAACACCATATATTTT. It codes for CASTQGQGSGNTIYF.

The chain uses TRBV29-1 and TRBJ1-1; D is undetermined. The CDR3 is 11 amino acids. The germline V gene has CDR1 SQVTM and CDR2 ANQGSEA. CDR3 sequence (DNA): TGCAGTGTCGTAATGAACACTGAAGCTTTCTTT. It translates to CSVVMNTEAFF.

This sequence joins TRBV27 and TRBJ1-6; TRBD1 might be the D (6 bases). Germline V gene lookup returns CDR1 MNHEY and CDR2 SMNVEV (reference sequence). V lost 5 bases, J lost 1 base, and 15 bases lay in between. The CDR3 length is 17 residues. CDR3 bases: TGTGCCAGCAGTCAGGGGACCCTCGGATCCTATAATTCACCCCTCCACTTT. Encoded protein: CASSQGTLGSYNSPLHF.

This clone has more than one count but fewer than ten. This chain connects TRBV5-1 to TRBJ1-1; 9 bases agree with TRBD1. The CDR3 runs to 16 residues. After removal of 3 bases from V and 4 bases from J, the junction contained 10 bases not matched to a gene. CDR1 and CDR2 (germline): SGHRS, YFSETQ. The CDR3 coding sequence is TGCGCCAGCAGCTGGGCGGGACAGGGTTTTTCCACTGAAGCTTTCTTT. It yields the protein CASSWAGQGFSTEAFF.

This chain links TRBV27 with TRBJ1-2; 8 bases agree with TRBD1. The CDR3 has 15 amino acids. Unmatched junction bases numbered 7, after V lost 3 bases and J lost 4 bases. Germline V gene sequence: CDR1 MNHEY, CDR2 SMNVEV (reference sequence). The CDR3 bases are TGTGCCAGCAGTTTCCCCCGCGACAGGGGCTATGGCTACACCTTC. This translates into CASSFPRDRGYGYTF.

This sequence joins TRBV6-5 and TRBJ2-2; the D gene is possibly TRBD2 (6 bases). The CDR3 sequence is 15 residues long. Looked up from germline, CDR1 is MNHEY and CDR2 is SVGAGI. Trimming shortened V by 8 bases and J by 6 bases, and 19 bases separated the two germline ends. CDR3 sequence: CASSLDGGRAGELFF. CDR3 in DNA: TGTGCCAGCTCCCTTGACGGGGGACGGGCCGGGGAGCTGTTTTTT.

The chain links TRBV14 to TRBJ2-5, with 10 bases matching TRBD2. CDR1 is SGHDN, CDR2 FVKESK, per germline. This CDR3 is built from 15 residues. V shed 4 bases and J 1 base; nucleotides not matched to a gene: 3. CDR3 bases: TGTGCCAGCAGCCGGCTAGCGGGAGTCCAAGAGACCCAGTACTTC. Translating gives CASSRLAGVQETQYF.

This rearrangement joins TRBV2 to TRBJ1-5, with D unresolved. Looked up from germline, CDR1 is SNHLY and CDR2 is FYNNEI. The CDR3 totals 13 residues. With 7 bases removed from V and 2 bases from J, the gap between germline ends came to 9 bases. This chain's CDR3 is CASTSQGNQPQHF. Written as DNA, the CDR3 is TGTGCCAGCACTTCGCAGGGCAATCAGCCCCAGCATTTT.

This chain links TRBV5-1 with TRBJ2-5; no firm D call. CDR3 length equals 14 residues. V was shortened by 4 bases and J by 5 bases, with 15 bases between the two germline ends. CDR1 and CDR2 (germline): SGHRS, YFSETQ. This CDR3 reads CASSAALTHETQYF. CDR3 sequence (DNA): TGCGCCAGCAGCGCCGCACTCACCCACGAGACCCAGTACTTC.

The chain employs TRBV13 and TRBJ2-1; possible D gene TRBD1, 5 bases. In germline, CDR1 is PRHDT, CDR2 FYEKMQ (reference sequence). The CDR3 runs 14 residues. Trimming pared 4 bases from V and 6 bases from J, leaving 13 bases between. Here the CDR3 DNA reads TGTGCCAGCAGCTCCCTACTTACAGGCAATGAGCAGTTCTTC. The encoded protein is CASSSLLTGNEQFF.

The chain joins TRBV18 to TRBJ2-3; 10 positions match TRBD2. With V trimmed by 3 bases and J by 0 bases, 3 bases remained unmatched. The CDR3 has 16 amino acids. Germline V gene lookup returns CDR1 KGHSH and CDR2 LQKENI. The chain's CDR3 is CASSPETSGSTDTQYF. The DNA for the CDR3 is TGTGCCAGCTCACCCGAGACTAGCGGGAGCACAGATACGCAGTATTTT.

The chain uses TRBV19 and TRBJ2-7; D possibly corresponds to TRBD1 (6 bases). The CDR3 extends over 15 amino acids. Germline V CDR1 and CDR2: LNHDA, SQIVND (reference sequence). Trimming took off 1 base at V and 1 base at J, with 11 bases between the two ends. The CDR3 nucleotides are TGTGCCAGTAGTATAGTCTCAGGGGCATCCTACGAGCAGTACTTC. It encodes CASSIVSGASYEQYF.

The V call is TRBV28, the J call TRBJ1-1; 8 positions match TRBD1. The CDR3 is 15 residues long. CDR1 and CDR2 from the germline V gene are MDHEN and SYDVKM. J lost 4 bases, V lost 4 bases, and 8 bases had no gene match. CDR3 protein: CASSYPDRGGTEAFF. The CDR3 nucleotides read TGTGCCAGCAGTTATCCCGACAGGGGAGGCACTGAAGCTTTCTTT. Combining the CDR3 with reference TRBV28 and TRBJ1-1 gives the whole variable domain DVKVTQSSRYLVKRTGEKVFLECVQDMDHENMFWYRQDPGLGLRLIYFSYDVKMKEKGDIPEGYSVSREKKERFSLILESASTNQTSMYLCASSYPDRGGTEAFFGQGTRLTVV.

The chain carries TRBV7-9 and TRBJ1-6; TRBD1 matches 8 bases. CDR1 SEHNR and CDR2 FQNEAQ come from the germline V gene (reference sequence). The CDR3 is made up of 14 amino acids. J gave up 11 bases and V 5 bases, and 8 bases lay outside the gene matches. For the CDR3, the DNA is TGTGCCAGCAGCGACGGACAGGGAGCCGCACCCCTCCACTTT. This sequence encodes CASSDGQGAAPLHF.